A single sample gave rise to the 22 T cell receptor beta chains below, sequenced in a study of T cells in Graves' hyperthyroidism and ophthalmopathy. TCR beta CDR3 regions were amplified from RNA transcripts. The primer set for the first-round RT-PCR of the TCR CDR3 was HTBI. TCRdb fed the multiplex PCR reads into MiXCR, producing one record per CDR3 protein. The top ten clones hold around 8% of a sample with about 720,000 distinct CDR3 sequences, 16% of them seen once. Sequenced input: blood. All receptors come from a man younger than 30 with Graves' hyperthyroidism.

This clonotype was counted many times. The rearrangement joins TRBV28 to TRBJ2-1, with 9 bases lining up with TRBD1. J gave up 5 bases and V 4 bases, and 15 bases lay outside the gene matches. This CDR3 is built from 18 residues. The germline V gene has CDR1 MDHEN and CDR2 SYDVKM. The CDR3 DNA is TGTGCCAGCAGTTCTCTTTCCGGGACAGGGATCCTAAACAATGAGCAGTTCTTC. Translating it yields CASSSLSGTGILNNEQFF.

This clonotype was detected only a few times. V usage is TRBV24-1 and J usage is TRBJ1-1; no clear D. Trimming stripped 3 bases from V and 4 bases from J, with 5 bases between. The CDR3 is made up of 12 amino acids. Germline V gene sequence: CDR1 KGHDR, CDR2 SFDVKD. CDR3 amino acids: CATSDRGTEAFF. The CDR3 DNA reads TGTGCCACCAGTGATCGGGGCACTGAAGCTTTCTTT.

This chain's CDR3 is CASRVPSESYEQYF. In DNA, the CDR3 is TGTGCCAGCAGAGTGCCTAGCGAATCCTACGAGCAGTACTTC. V usage is TRBV28 and J usage is TRBJ2-7, with D possibly TRBD2 on 6 matching bases. In germline, CDR1 is MDHEN, CDR2 SYDVKM. Trimming shortened V by 6 bases and J by 1 base, and 13 bases separated the two germline ends. The CDR3 extends over 14 amino acids.

V and J are TRBV20-1 and TRBJ2-7; 12 bases agree with TRBD2. The germline V gene encodes CDR1 DFQATT and CDR2 SNEGSKA (reference sequence). V dropped 6 bases and J dropped 5; count of bases not matched to a gene: 5. The CDR3 consists of 13 residues. The DNA of the CDR3 is TGCAGTGCCCGACTAGCGGGGGTCCACGAGCAGTACTTC. Amino acid sequence: CSARLAGVHEQYF.

This clonotype has a count of ten or more. This rearrangement joins TRBV20-1 to TRBJ2-7, with D tentatively TRBD1 (5 bases). V shed 4 bases and J shed 2 bases, with 9 bases lying between them. CDR1 is DFQATT and CDR2 is SNEGSKA in the germline V gene (reference sequence). This CDR3 has 12 residues. The CDR3 loop reads CSAIDSTYEQYF. As DNA, the CDR3 is TGCAGTGCTATCGACAGCACCTACGAGCAGTACTTC.

V usage is TRBV12-5 and J usage is TRBJ2-7; TRBD2 agrees at 14 bases. The V gene end was trimmed by 0 bases and the J gene end by 3 bases; junction bases not matched to a gene: 4. Germline V gene data show CDR1 as LGHNT and CDR2 as FRNRAP. The length of the CDR3 is 17 residues. CDR3 coding DNA: TGTGCTAGTGGTTTGGTGGGACTAGCGGGAGTGAGCTACGAGCAGTACTTC. Amino acid sequence: CASGLVGLAGVSYEQYF. Full variable domain (remainder filled in from reference TRBV12-5 and TRBJ2-7): DARVTQTPRHKVTEMGQEVTMRCQPILGHNTVFWYRQTMMQGLELLAYFRNRAPLDDSGMPKDRFSAEMPDATLATLKIQPSEPRDSAVYFCASGLVGLAGVSYEQYFGPGTRLTVT.

The rearrangement links TRBV4-1 to TRBJ2-1; D is possibly TRBD1 (6 bases). V dropped 6 bases and J dropped 7 bases, with 16 bases sitting between them. The germline V gene encodes CDR1 MGHRA and CDR2 YSYEKL. The length of the CDR3 is 14 residues. This chain's CDR3 is CASRTTGSKNEQFF. The CDR3 DNA reads TGCGCCAGCAGAACCACAGGGAGCAAGAATGAGCAGTTCTTC.

This clonotype has a count of ten or more. The J gene is TRBJ1-6, the V gene TRBV25-1; D uncertain. V was clipped by 1 base and J by 4 bases, with 20 bases between them. This CDR3 is 19 amino acids long. CDR1 is MGHDK, CDR2 SYGVNS, per germline. The CDR3 sequence: CASSELIGIGPRYNSPLHF. The CDR3 nucleotides read TGTGCCAGCAGTGAATTGATTGGTATTGGTCCACGGTATAATTCACCCCTCCACTTT.

About this clonotype itself: Just one base apart from a much larger clone, this may be a read error. The V and J genes are TRBV11-3 and TRBJ1-6; no clear D. V shed 3 bases and J shed 10 bases, with 13 bases lying between them. The CDR3 consists of 14 residues. The germline V gene has CDR1 SGHNT and CDR2 YENEEA. The CDR3 sequence is CASSFRRTESPLHF. The CDR3 DNA reads TGTGCCAGCAGCTTCCGCCGGACCGAGTCACCCCTCCACTTT.

This clonotype occurred many times. The chain employs TRBV28 and TRBJ2-1, with 8 bases identical to TRBD1. Germline CDR1 reads MDHEN; CDR2 reads SYDVKM. V lost 5 bases to trimming and J lost 6 bases; unmatched junction nucleotides: 6. This CDR3 comprises 14 residues. This CDR3 reads CASSIDRGGNEQFF. DNA for the CDR3: TGTGCCAGCAGTATCGACAGGGGCGGCAATGAGCAGTTCTTC.

In this sample, this clonotype turned up once. The chain has TRBV7-7 and TRBJ1-3; the D is unclear. CDR3 length equals 14 residues. Germline V gene data show CDR1 as SSHAT and CDR2 as FNYEAQ (reference sequence). Trimming pared 5 bases from V and 3 bases from J, leaving 11 bases between. The CDR3 region has the DNA TGTGCCAGCAGCCAGACAATAGGTGGAAACACCATATATTTT. Amino acid sequence: CASSQTIGGNTIYF.

At least ten counts were recorded for this clonotype. J is TRBJ1-1 and V is TRBV5-1; a possible D gene is TRBD1 (5 bases). Looked up from germline, CDR1 is SGHRS and CDR2 is YFSETQ. The CDR3 has 15 residues. Between the trimmed V and J ends, which lost 3 bases and 4 bases, there was a span of 16 bases. Here the CDR3 reads CASSSNQGGGTEAFF. The CDR3 DNA follows: TGCGCCAGCAGCTCAAATCAGGGTGGGGGCACTGAAGCTTTCTTT.

This chain connects TRBV6-6 to TRBJ2-2; tentatively, D is TRBD2 (6 bases). CDR1 MNHNY and CDR2 SVGAGI come from the germline V gene (reference sequence). Trimming took off 2 bases at V and 9 bases at J, with 13 bases between the two ends. This CDR3 has 14 amino acids. The CDR3 coding sequence is TGTGCCAGCAGTTACCCCGCGGGGTCACGGGAGCTGTTTTTT. Residues: CASSYPAGSRELFF.

For this clonotype: One base away lies a much larger clone, so this may be a sequencing read error. The chain is built from TRBV6-1 and TRBJ2-7; 12 nucleotides align to TRBD2. The V and J ends lost 6 bases and 4 bases, in that order; junction bases with no gene match: 13. CDR1 is MNHNS and CDR2 is SASEGT in the germline V gene. The length of the CDR3 is 17 residues. CDR3 sequence reads: CASRETSGSARPYEQYF. DNA for the CDR3: TGTGCCAGCAGAGAGACTAGCGGGAGTGCCCGGCCTTACGAGCAGTACTTC.

This clonotype has a count of ten or more. The V gene is TRBV2, the J gene TRBJ2-7, with 7 bases that match TRBD1. The CDR3 has 14 amino acids. V shed 4 bases and J 2 bases; nucleotides not matched to a gene: 5. Germline assignment: CDR1 SNHLY and CDR2 FYNNEI. The CDR3 DNA reads as TGTGCCAGCAGTGTAAGGGACAGAGCCTACGAGCAGTACTTC. Its translation is CASSVRDRAYEQYF.

The J gene is TRBJ2-7, the V gene TRBV4-2; weak D call: TRBD2 (6 bases). CDR1 is LGHNA and CDR2 is YNFKEQ in the germline V gene. The V end lost 4 bases, the J end lost 1 base, and 11 bases lay between the germline ends. This CDR3 is built from 14 residues. The CDR3 is CASSRDLLSYEQYF. In DNA, the CDR3 is TGTGCCAGCAGCCGGGACTTACTTTCCTACGAGCAGTACTTC.

This chain joins TRBV2 and TRBJ1-6; 8 bases match TRBD1. The CDR3 sequence is 15 residues long. The V gene end was trimmed by 4 bases and the J gene end by 7 bases; junction bases not matched to a gene: 6. Germline CDR1 is SNHLY and CDR2 is FYNNEI. In DNA, the CDR3 is TGTGCCAGCAGTGCCCGGGACAGGATGAATTCACCCCTCCACTTT. It is translated as CASSARDRMNSPLHF.

This clonotype was seen more than once but under ten times. The genes are TRBV2 and TRBJ1-1; D is perhaps TRBD1 (6 bases). Germline V lookup: CDR1 SNHLY, CDR2 FYNNEI. V shed 4 bases and J shed 4 bases, with 10 bases lying between them. The CDR3 length is 13 residues. The DNA of the CDR3 is TGTGCCAGCAGTGGACAGGTCCTCACTGAAGCTTTCTTT. Encoded protein: CASSGQVLTEAFF.

This clonotype was detected a few times. The J gene is TRBJ2-1, the V gene TRBV5-1; 14 bases map to TRBD2. Germline-derived CDR1 and CDR2 are SGHRS and YFSETQ. V shed 4 bases and J 4 bases; nucleotides not matched to a gene: 7. This CDR3 region has 17 residues. The CDR3: CASSVGTSGSLYNEQFF. The CDR3, as DNA: TGCGCCAGCAGCGTAGGGACTAGCGGGAGTCTGTACAATGAGCAGTTCTTC.

This clonotype occurred a few times. The V gene is TRBV7-2, the J gene TRBJ1-2, with D possibly being TRBD1 (5 bases). The V and J ends lost 7 bases and 4 bases respectively, with 19 bases between them. The CDR3 has 15 amino acids. The germline gives CDR1 SGHTA, CDR2 FQGNSA. The CDR3 DNA is TGTGCCAGCACCCCCAGCGGCACAGGCCCCTATGGCTACACCTTC. Its translation is CASTPSGTGPYGYTF.

This clonotype was detected ten times or more. The chain's CDR3 is CASSLSSGTGELFF. The CDR3 DNA follows: TGTGCCAGCAGTTTAAGTTCGGGAACCGGGGAGCTGTTTTTT. The rearrangement uses TRBV27 and TRBJ2-2; D is possibly TRBD2 (5 bases). V was shortened by 2 bases and J by 5 bases, with 9 bases between the two germline ends. The CDR3 has 14 residues. From germline, CDR1 is MNHEY and CDR2 SMNVEV (reference sequence).

This clonotype was recorded many times. V is TRBV30 and J is TRBJ2-1, with TRBD2 matching 7 bases. CDR1 is GTSNPN and CDR2 is SVGIG in the germline V gene (reference sequence). J gave up 6 bases and V 2 bases, and 10 bases lay outside the gene matches. The CDR3 runs to 15 residues. The CDR3, as DNA: TGTGCCTGGAGTTTGTACATTAGCGGGCTCAATGAGCAGTTCTTC. It is translated as CAWSLYISGLNEQFF. The variable domain in full, completed from reference TRBV30 and TRBJ2-1, reads SQTIHQWPATLVQPVGSPLSLECTVEGTSNPNLYWYRQAAGRGLQLLFYSVGIGQISSEVPQNLSASRPQDRQFILSSKKLLLSDSGFYLCAWSLYISGLNEQFFGPGTRLTVL.